The 25 T cell receptor beta chains below come from one sample, sequenced in a study of blood T cell repertoires in COVID-19. Assay: immunoSEQ multiplex PCR; the TCRdb copy retains only in-frame clones and omits some. The sample lists approximately 390,000 clones; 87% were seen once. Specimen: peripheral blood. The receptors derive from a woman aged 55-69 years with COVID-19, enrolled during active disease.

V usage is TRBV15 and J usage is TRBJ2-7; 9 nucleotides align to TRBD2. CDR3 length: 14 residues. V lost 2 bases to trimming and J lost 4 bases; unmatched junction nucleotides: 3. Germline assignment: CDR1 LNHNV and CDR2 YYDKDF (reference sequence). CDR3 sequence: CATSRLAGLYEQYF. In DNA, the CDR3 is TGTGCCACCAGCAGACTAGCGGGGCTATACGAGCAGTACTTC.

This clone was detected a few times. This chain joins TRBV7-8 and TRBJ1-2; possible D gene TRBD1, 6 bases. Germline V gene sequence: CDR1 SGHVS, CDR2 FQNEAQ. The CDR3 runs 15 residues. Deletions cut 5 bases from V and 3 bases from J, with 16 bases between. The CDR3 region is CASSRTWDKDYGYTF. As DNA, the CDR3 is TGTGCCAGCAGCCGGACTTGGGACAAGGACTATGGCTACACCTTC.

As regards this clone: Other nucleotide sequences from this sample produce the same CDR3. The chain joins TRBV9 to TRBJ1-3; D is uncertain. The germline V gene has CDR1 SGDLS and CDR2 YYNGEE. Trimming took off 0 bases at V and 1 base at J, with 8 bases between the two ends. The CDR3 length is 15 residues. The chain's CDR3 is CASSVDRGSGNTIYF. CDR3 sequence (DNA): TGTGCCAGCAGCGTAGATAGAGGGTCTGGAAACACCATATATTTT.

This clone appeared a few times. This chain links TRBV2 with TRBJ1-2; D gene unclear. Germline V CDR1 and CDR2: SNHLY, FYNNEI. The V gene lost 0 bases and the J gene lost 8 bases, with 16 bases spanning the gap. CDR3 length equals 15 residues. This chain's CDR3 is CASSEAFPETGGYTF. The CDR3 DNA sequence: TGTGCCAGCAGTGAAGCTTTCCCGGAGACGGGAGGCTACACCTTC.

The chain recombines TRBV2 with TRBJ1-6, with D possibly matching TRBD1 (5 bases). CDR1 SNHLY and CDR2 FYNNEI come from the germline V gene. The length of the CDR3 is 13 residues. V was pared by 6 bases and J by 7 bases, with 10 bases between. The CDR3 DNA sequence: TGTGCCAGCAGGGGGCAGAGGAATTCACCCCTCCACTTT. It specifies CASRGQRNSPLHF.

The chain has TRBV30 and TRBJ2-7; D uncertain. V shed 5 bases and J shed 0 bases, with 8 bases lying between them. The CDR3 consists of 12 residues. In germline, CDR1 is GTSNPN, CDR2 SVGIG (reference sequence). CDR3 loop: CAWRRDSYEQYF. The CDR3, as DNA: TGTGCCTGGCGGAGAGACTCCTACGAGCAGTACTTC.

The chain employs TRBV9 and TRBJ2-5; 16 bases fit TRBD2. J lost 4 bases, V lost 3 bases, and 9 bases had no gene match. This CDR3 region has 18 residues. Germline CDR1 is SGDLS and CDR2 is YYNGEE. CDR3: CASSAGTSGGAVVETQYF. CDR3 in DNA: TGTGCCAGCAGCGCAGGGACTAGCGGGGGGGCTGTGGTAGAGACCCAGTACTTC. Full variable domain (remainder filled in from reference TRBV9 and TRBJ2-5): DSGVTQTPKHLITATGQRVTLRCSPRSGDLSVYWYQQSLDQGLQFLIQYYNGEERAKGNILERFSAQQFPDLHSELNLSSLELGDSALYFCASSAGTSGGAVVETQYFGPGTRLLVL.

The chain couples TRBV2 to TRBJ2-7; 8 bases are shared with TRBD1. This CDR3 comprises 13 residues. V shed 7 bases, J shed 2 bases, and the junction held 4 bases outside the gene matches. Germline V gene lookup returns CDR1 SNHLY and CDR2 FYNNEI. As DNA, the CDR3 is TGTGCCAGCACCGGACAGGGACCCTACGAGCAGTACTTC. Translating it yields CASTGQGPYEQYF.

This clone was recorded only once. The rearrangement uses TRBV18 and TRBJ1-6; 9 nucleotides line up with TRBD1. Germline V lookup: CDR1 KGHSH, CDR2 LQKENI. The J segment lost 7 bases and the V segment lost 3 bases, leaving 4 bases of the junction unmatched. CDR3 length: 15 residues. For the CDR3, the DNA is TGTGCCAGCTCACCGACAGGGGGTCAAAATTCACCCCTCCACTTT. Translation gives CASSPTGGQNSPLHF.

The chain is built from TRBV18 and TRBJ1-2; perhaps TRBD1 as D (5 bases). The CDR3 consists of 14 residues. V lost 3 bases to trimming and J lost 2 bases, with 10 bases between them. Germline loops: CDR1 KGHSH, CDR2 LQKENI. CDR3 in DNA: TGTGCCAGCTCACCCGTGACAGACAACTATGGCTACACCTTC. Translated: CASSPVTDNYGYTF. Variable domain in full (rest from reference TRBV18 and TRBJ1-2): NAGVMQNPRHLVRRRGQEARLRCSPMKGHSHVYWYRQLPEEGLKFMVYLQKENIIDESGMPKERFSAEFPKEGPSILRIQQVVRGDSAAYFCASSPVTDNYGYTFGSGTRLTVV.

The chain employs TRBV6-5 and TRBJ2-7; no firm D call. Trimming cost V 4 bases and J 1 base, with 8 bases left between them. Germline V gives CDR1 MNHEY, CDR2 SVGAGI. The CDR3 length is 13 residues. In DNA, the CDR3 is TGTGCCAGCAGTTGGCAGAAATCCTACGAGCAGTACTTC. Translation: CASSWQKSYEQYF.

The chain links TRBV30 to TRBJ1-4, with D possibly being TRBD1 (5 bases). The CDR3 sequence is 13 residues long. The V gene lost 4 bases and the J gene lost 7 bases, with 13 bases spanning the gap. Germline CDR1 GTSNPN, CDR2 SVGIG (reference sequence). The CDR3 DNA follows: TGTGCCTGGATTGGGGGGAGGAGTGAAAAACTGTTTTTT. Amino acids: CAWIGGRSEKLFF.

The chain has TRBV29-1 and TRBJ2-1; D is possibly TRBD1 (5 bases). Between the trimmed V and J ends, which lost 6 bases and 7 bases, there was a span of 10 bases. The CDR3 contains 11 residues. Germline V gene sequence: CDR1 SQVTM, CDR2 ANQGSEA. CDR3 nucleotides: TGCAGCGTCCAGACAGTGAATGAGCAGTTCTTC. This gives the protein CSVQTVNEQFF.

This chain links TRBV3-1 (or the pseudogene TRBV3-2) with TRBJ2-1; a weak D match, TRBD2 (6 bases). CDR3 length: 13 amino acids. Trimming shortened V by 5 bases and J by 10 bases, and 15 bases separated the two germline ends. Germline assignment: CDR1 LGHDT and CDR2 YNNKEL (reference sequence). The CDR3 coding sequence is TGTGCCAGCAGCAAAGGGGCCGGGAGAGAGCAGTTCTTC. Encoded protein: CASSKGAGREQFF.

A single count supports this clone. V gene TRBV4-2 combines with J gene TRBJ2-7, with 8 positions matching TRBD1. The V segment lost 0 bases and the J segment 4 bases; nucleotides outside the gene matches: 5. The CDR3 has 15 residues. Germline CDR1 LGHNA, CDR2 YNFKEQ. DNA of the CDR3: TGTGCCAGCAGCCAAGATACCAGGGGGCAATACGAGCAGTACTTC. It yields the protein CASSQDTRGQYEQYF.

The chain's CDR3 is CASSDRGSGEQFF. In DNA, the CDR3 is TGCGCCAGCAGTGACCGGGGGTCGGGTGAGCAGTTCTTC. The rearrangement links TRBV10-1 to TRBJ2-1; tentative D call: TRBD2 (6 bases). V was trimmed by 3 bases and J by 9 bases, leaving 12 bases between them. The CDR3 runs 13 residues. Germline lookup yields CDR1 WNHNN and CDR2 SYGVQD (reference sequence).

The chain carries TRBV27 and TRBJ1-2, with 7 bases that match TRBD1. CDR1 and CDR2 (germline): MNHEY, SMNVEV (reference sequence). The V gene end was trimmed by 6 bases and the J gene end by 8 bases; junction bases not matched to a gene: 21. There are 17 residues in the CDR3. CDR3 nucleotides: TGTGCCAGCAGGCCCAATTATTCCAGGGGGACTCTGGGGGGCTACACCTTC. The encoded protein is CASRPNYSRGTLGGYTF.

V gene TRBV5-4 combines with J gene TRBJ2-5; TRBD1 matches 8 bases. The CDR3 contains 14 residues. V was pared by 3 bases and J by 5 bases, with 6 bases of the junction left unmatched. Germline assignment: CDR1 SGHNT and CDR2 YYREEE (reference sequence). The CDR3 sequence is CASSSTGGTETQYF. CDR3 DNA: TGTGCCAGCAGCTCCACAGGGGGAACGGAGACCCAGTACTTC.

The chain recombines TRBV11-3 with TRBJ1-3; weak D call: TRBD1 (5 bases). Germline V lookup: CDR1 SGHNT, CDR2 YENEEA. The CDR3 has 17 residues. V lost 0 bases to trimming and J lost 3 bases, with 15 bases between them. CDR3 residues: CASSLDREGWCGNTIYF. In DNA form, the CDR3 reads TGTGCCAGCAGCTTAGATCGGGAGGGGTGGTGTGGAAACACCATATATTTT. Looking up the rest from reference TRBV11-3 and TRBJ1-3 gives the full variable domain: EAGVVQSPRYKIIEKKQPVAFWCNPISGHNTLYWYLQNLGQGPELLIRYENEEAVDDSQLPKDRFSAERLKGVDSTLKIQPAELGDSAVYLCASSLDREGWCGNTIYFGEGSWLTVV.

The chain couples TRBV30 to TRBJ2-7; 14 bases line up with TRBD2. This CDR3 region has 16 residues. V was clipped by 8 bases and J by 7 bases; unmatched bases: 16. The V gene's germline CDR1 is GTSNPN and CDR2 SVGIG (reference sequence). The DNA for the CDR3 is TGTGCCCCAAAGGAGGGTCGACTAGCGGGGGGGCGGGAGCAGTACTTC. Translating it yields CAPKEGRLAGGREQYF.

V and J are TRBV10-3 and TRBJ1-1, with D possibly being TRBD1 (5 bases). V lost 4 bases to trimming and J lost 1 base, with 7 bases between them. The germline CDR1 and CDR2 sequences are ENHRY and SYGVKD. The CDR3 runs to 13 residues. The CDR3: CAISGQPNTEAFF. The CDR3 nucleotides read TGTGCCATCAGTGGACAGCCGAACACTGAAGCTTTCTTT.

DNA of the CDR3: TGTGCCAGCCCCGGTGGAGGGGGCAACACTGAAGCTTTCTTT. This sequence encodes CASPGGGGNTEAFF. The chain combines TRBV6-5 with TRBJ1-1; TRBD1 matches 7 bases. The CDR3 covers 14 residues. V trimming: 8 bases; J trimming: 2 bases; junction bases outside the gene matches: 8. CDR1 and CDR2 from the germline V gene are MNHEY and SVGAGI.

This clone showed up just a few times. The V and J genes are TRBV30 and TRBJ2-1, with 10 bases lining up with TRBD1. V gave up 1 base and J gave up 5 bases; unmatched junction bases: 5. The V gene's germline CDR1 is GTSNPN and CDR2 SVGIG (reference sequence). The CDR3 has 15 amino acids. CDR3 DNA sequence: TGTGCCTGGAGTGCCGGGACAGGGGTAAACAATGAGCAGTTCTTC. Its translation: CAWSAGTGVNNEQFF.

The V call is TRBV25-1, the J call TRBJ1-2; perhaps TRBD1 as D (5 bases). The CDR3 runs 14 residues. Germline assignment: CDR1 MGHDK and CDR2 SYGVNS. The V end lost 6 bases, the J end lost 4 bases, and 15 bases lay between the germline ends. CDR3 coding DNA: TGTGCCAGCAGCCCAGGCGACAGAATCTATGGCTACACCTTC. Translating it yields CASSPGDRIYGYTF.

The chain uses TRBV19 and TRBJ2-1; 11 nucleotides match TRBD2. The CDR3 runs 15 residues. CDR1 is LNHDA and CDR2 is SQIVND in the germline V gene (reference sequence). Unmatched junction bases numbered 5, after V lost 3 bases and J lost 7 bases. The CDR3 region has the DNA TGTGCCAGTAGTATGCTAGCGGGGGGAAAGAATGAGCAGTTCTTC. Its translation: CASSMLAGGKNEQFF. Drawing the rest from reference TRBV19 and TRBJ2-1, the complete variable domain is DGGITQSPKYLFRKEGQNVTLSCEQNLNHDAMYWYRQDPGQGLRLIYYSQIVNDFQKGDIAEGYSVSREKKESFPLTVTSAQKNPTAFYLCASSMLAGGKNEQFFGPGTRLTVL.